Here is one T cell receptor beta chain with its context. TCRdb reprocessed the 5' RACE reads via MiXCR and lists one record per CDR3 protein. Among around 100,000 distinct CDR3 sequences listed, around 14% were seen once. The data were obtained in a study of early T cells in non-severe SARS-CoV-2 infection. The V and J ends lost 5 bases and 1 base respectively, with 14 bases between them. Germline values: CDR1 MDHEN, CDR2 SYDVKM. This CDR3 spans 15 amino acids. The chain links TRBV28 to TRBJ2-5; no reliable D call. The sequenced sample was whole blood. This clonotype was obtained from an adult who was a healthcare worker with PCR-confirmed SARS-CoV-2 infection or an uninfected control (not recorded which). The CDR3 protein is CASSPHIRGQETQYF. CDR3 in DNA: TGTGCCAGCAGTCCCCATATTCGCGGCCAAGAGACCCAGTACTTC.